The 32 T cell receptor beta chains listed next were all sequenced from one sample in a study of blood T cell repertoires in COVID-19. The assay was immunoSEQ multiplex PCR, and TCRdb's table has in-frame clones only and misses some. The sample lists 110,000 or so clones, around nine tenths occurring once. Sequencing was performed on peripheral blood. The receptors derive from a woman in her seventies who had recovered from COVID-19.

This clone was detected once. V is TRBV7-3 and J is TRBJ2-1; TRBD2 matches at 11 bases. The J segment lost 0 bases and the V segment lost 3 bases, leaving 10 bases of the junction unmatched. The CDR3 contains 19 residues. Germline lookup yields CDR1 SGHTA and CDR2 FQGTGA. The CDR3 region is CASSLTTSGTLSSYNEQFF. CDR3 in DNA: TGTGCCAGCAGCTTGACGACTAGCGGGACCCTCAGCTCCTACAATGAGCAGTTCTTC.

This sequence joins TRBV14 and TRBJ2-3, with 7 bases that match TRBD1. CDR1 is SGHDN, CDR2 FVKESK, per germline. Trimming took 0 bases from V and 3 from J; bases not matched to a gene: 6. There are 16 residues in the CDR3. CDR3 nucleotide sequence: TGTGCCAGCAGCCAAGATCGAGGGGGCGATACAGATACGCAGTATTTT. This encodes CASSQDRGGDTDTQYF.

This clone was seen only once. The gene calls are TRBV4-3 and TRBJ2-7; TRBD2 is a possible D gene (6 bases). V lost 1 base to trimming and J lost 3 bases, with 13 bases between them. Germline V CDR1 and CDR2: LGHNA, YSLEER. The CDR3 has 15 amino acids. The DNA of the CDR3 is TGCGCCAGCAGCCAAGTTTGGGGTAGCGGCTACGAGCAGTACTTC. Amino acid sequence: CASSQVWGSGYEQYF.

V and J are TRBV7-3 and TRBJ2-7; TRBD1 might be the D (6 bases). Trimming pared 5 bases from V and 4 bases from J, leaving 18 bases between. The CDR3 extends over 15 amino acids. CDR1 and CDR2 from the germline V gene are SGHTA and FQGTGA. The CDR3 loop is CASSEATGSIYEQYF. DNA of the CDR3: TGTGCCAGCAGCGAAGCGACAGGTAGTATTTACGAGCAGTACTTC.

Here the CDR3 reads CASSQDLASSFTDTQYF. In nucleotides, the CDR3 is TGTGCCAGCAGCCAAGATCTAGCGTCGTCCTTCACAGATACGCAGTATTTT. The chain joins TRBV14 to TRBJ2-3; tentative D call: TRBD2 (6 bases). CDR1 and CDR2 from the germline V gene are SGHDN and FVKESK. V was pared by 0 bases and J by 2 bases, with 15 bases between. The CDR3 runs to 17 residues.

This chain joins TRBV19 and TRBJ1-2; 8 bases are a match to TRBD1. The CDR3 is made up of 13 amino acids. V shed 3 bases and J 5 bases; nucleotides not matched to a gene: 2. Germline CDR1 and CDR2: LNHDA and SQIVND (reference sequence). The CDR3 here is CASSIGQGYGYTF. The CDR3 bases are TGTGCCAGTAGTATTGGACAGGGTTATGGCTACACCTTC. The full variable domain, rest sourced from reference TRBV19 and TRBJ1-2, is DGGITQSPKYLFRKEGQNVTLSCEQNLNHDAMYWYRQDPGQGLRLIYYSQIVNDFQKGDIAEGYSVSREKKESFPLTVTSAQKNPTAFYLCASSIGQGYGYTFGSGTRLTVV.

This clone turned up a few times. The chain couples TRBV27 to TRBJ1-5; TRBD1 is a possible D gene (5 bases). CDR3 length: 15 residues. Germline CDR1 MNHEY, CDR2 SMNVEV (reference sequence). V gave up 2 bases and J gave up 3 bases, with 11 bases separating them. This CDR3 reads CASSLGGTTNQPQHF. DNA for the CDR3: TGTGCCAGCAGTTTAGGGGGGACCACCAATCAGCCCCAGCATTTT.

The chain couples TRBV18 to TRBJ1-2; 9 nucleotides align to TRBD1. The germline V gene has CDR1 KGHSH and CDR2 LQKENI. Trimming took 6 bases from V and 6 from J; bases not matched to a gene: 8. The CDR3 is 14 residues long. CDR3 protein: CASSPIRDRDGYTF. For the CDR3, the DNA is TGTGCCAGCTCCCCCATTCGGGACAGGGATGGCTACACCTTC.

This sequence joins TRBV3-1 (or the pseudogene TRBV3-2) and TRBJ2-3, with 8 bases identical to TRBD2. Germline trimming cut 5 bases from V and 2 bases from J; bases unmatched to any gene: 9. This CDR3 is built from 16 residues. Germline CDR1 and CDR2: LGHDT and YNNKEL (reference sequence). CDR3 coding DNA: TGTGCCAGCAGCACGCGGCGGGGGGAGTTCACAGATACGCAGTATTTT. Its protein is CASSTRRGEFTDTQYF.

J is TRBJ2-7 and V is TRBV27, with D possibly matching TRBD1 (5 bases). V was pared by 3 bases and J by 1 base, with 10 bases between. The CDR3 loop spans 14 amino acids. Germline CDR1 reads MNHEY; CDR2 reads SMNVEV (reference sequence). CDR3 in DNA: TGTGCCAGCAGTTTGGCAGGGATTTCCTACGAGCAGTACTTC. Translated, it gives CASSLAGISYEQYF.

CDR3 residues: CASRTGEGPTDTQYF. The CDR3 DNA reads TGTGCCAGCAGGACGGGGGAGGGCCCGACAGATACGCAGTATTTT. The chain joins TRBV28 to TRBJ2-3; 7 bases align to TRBD2. V was clipped by 6 bases and J by 3 bases; unmatched bases: 9. Germline V gene data show CDR1 as MDHEN and CDR2 as SYDVKM. The CDR3 is made up of 15 amino acids.

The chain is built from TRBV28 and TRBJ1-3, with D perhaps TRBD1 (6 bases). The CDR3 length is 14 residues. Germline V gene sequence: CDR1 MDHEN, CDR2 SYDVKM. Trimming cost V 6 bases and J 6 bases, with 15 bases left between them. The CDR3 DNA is TGTGCCAGCAGACCACAGGGAAGGGAAAACACCATATATTTT. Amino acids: CASRPQGRENTIYF.

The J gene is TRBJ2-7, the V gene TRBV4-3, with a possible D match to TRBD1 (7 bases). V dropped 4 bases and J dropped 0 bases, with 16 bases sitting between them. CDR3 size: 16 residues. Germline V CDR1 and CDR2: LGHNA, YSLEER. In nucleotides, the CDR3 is TGCGCCAGCAGCCTTGGGACGGGGGACAGCTCCTACGAGCAGTACTTC. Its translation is CASSLGTGDSSYEQYF.

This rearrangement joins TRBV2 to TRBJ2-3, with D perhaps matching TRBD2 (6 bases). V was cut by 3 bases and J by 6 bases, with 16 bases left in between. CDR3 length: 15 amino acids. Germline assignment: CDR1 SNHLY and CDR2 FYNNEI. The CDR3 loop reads CASSDWLGGEDTQYF. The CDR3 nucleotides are TGTGCCAGCAGTGATTGGTTGGGCGGGGAGGATACGCAGTATTTT.

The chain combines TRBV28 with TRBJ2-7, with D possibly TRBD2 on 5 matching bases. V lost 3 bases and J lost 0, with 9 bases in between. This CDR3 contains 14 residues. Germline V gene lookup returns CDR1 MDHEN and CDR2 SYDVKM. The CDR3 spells CASSLVGLSYEQYF. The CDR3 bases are TGTGCCAGCAGTTTGGTCGGACTCTCCTACGAGCAGTACTTC.

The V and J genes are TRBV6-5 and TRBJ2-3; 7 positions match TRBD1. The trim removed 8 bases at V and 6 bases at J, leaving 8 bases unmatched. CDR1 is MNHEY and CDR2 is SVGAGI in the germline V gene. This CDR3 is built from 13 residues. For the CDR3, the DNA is TGTGCCAGCCACCCGGGACAGCAGGATACGCAGTATTTT. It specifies CASHPGQQDTQYF.

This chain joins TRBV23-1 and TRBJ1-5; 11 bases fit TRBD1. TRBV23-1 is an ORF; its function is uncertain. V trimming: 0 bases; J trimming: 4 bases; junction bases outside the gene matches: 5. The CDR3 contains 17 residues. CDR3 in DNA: TGCGCCAGCAGTCAATCAAGGACAGGGGGCGCGAATCAGCCCCAGCATTTT. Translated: CASSQSRTGGANQPQHF.

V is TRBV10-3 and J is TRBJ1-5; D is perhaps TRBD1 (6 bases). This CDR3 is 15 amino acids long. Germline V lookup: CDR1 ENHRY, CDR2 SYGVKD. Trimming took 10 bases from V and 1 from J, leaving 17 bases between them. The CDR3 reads CATRGGGLSNQPQHF. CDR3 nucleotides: TGTGCCACCAGGGGCGGGGGTCTGAGCAATCAGCCCCAGCATTTT.

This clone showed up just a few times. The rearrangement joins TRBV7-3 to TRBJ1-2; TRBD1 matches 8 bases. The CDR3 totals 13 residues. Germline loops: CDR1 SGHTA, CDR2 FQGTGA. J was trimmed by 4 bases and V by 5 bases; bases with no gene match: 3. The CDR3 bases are TGTGCCAGCAGCATCGGACAGGGCTATGGCTACACCTTC. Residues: CASSIGQGYGYTF.

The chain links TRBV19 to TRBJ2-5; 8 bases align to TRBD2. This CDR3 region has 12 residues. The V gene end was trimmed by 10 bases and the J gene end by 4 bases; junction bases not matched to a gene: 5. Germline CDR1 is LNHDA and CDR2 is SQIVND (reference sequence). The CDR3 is CAIGGAGETQYF. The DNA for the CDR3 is TGTGCCATCGGGGGGGCCGGAGAGACCCAGTACTTC.

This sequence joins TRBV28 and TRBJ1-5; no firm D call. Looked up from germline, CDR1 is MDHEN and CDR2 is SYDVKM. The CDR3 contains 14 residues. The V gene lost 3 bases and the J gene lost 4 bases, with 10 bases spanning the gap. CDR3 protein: CASSLLQVNQPQHF. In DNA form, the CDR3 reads TGTGCCAGCAGTTTGCTGCAGGTAAATCAGCCCCAGCATTTT.

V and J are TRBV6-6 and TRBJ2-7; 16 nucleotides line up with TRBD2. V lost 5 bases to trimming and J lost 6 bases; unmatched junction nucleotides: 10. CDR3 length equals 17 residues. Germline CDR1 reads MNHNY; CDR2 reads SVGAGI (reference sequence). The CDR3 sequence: CASSRTGTSGRATEQYF. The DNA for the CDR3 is TGTGCCAGCAGTCGAACCGGGACTAGCGGGAGGGCCACCGAGCAGTACTTC.

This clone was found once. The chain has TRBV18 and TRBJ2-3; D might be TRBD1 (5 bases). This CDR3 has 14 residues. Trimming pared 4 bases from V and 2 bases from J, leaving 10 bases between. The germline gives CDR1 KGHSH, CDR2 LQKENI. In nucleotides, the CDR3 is TGTGCCAGCTCACGCGACAGAAACACAGATACGCAGTATTTT. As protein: CASSRDRNTDTQYF.

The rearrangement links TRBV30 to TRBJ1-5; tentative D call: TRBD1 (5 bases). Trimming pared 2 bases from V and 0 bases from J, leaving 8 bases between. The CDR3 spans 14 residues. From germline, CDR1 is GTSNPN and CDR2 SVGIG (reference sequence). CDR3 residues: CAWSWGDSNQPQHF. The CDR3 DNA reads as TGTGCCTGGAGTTGGGGGGATAGCAATCAGCCCCAGCATTTT.

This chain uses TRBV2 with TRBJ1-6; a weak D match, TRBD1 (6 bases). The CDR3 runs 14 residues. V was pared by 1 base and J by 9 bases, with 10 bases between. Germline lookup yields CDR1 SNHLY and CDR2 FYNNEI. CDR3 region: CASSEGLGGSPLHF. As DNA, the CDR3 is TGTGCCAGCAGTGAAGGGCTAGGGGGTTCACCCCTCCACTTT. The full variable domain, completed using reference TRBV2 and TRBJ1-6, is EPEVTQTPSHQVTQMGQEVILRCVPISNHLYFYWYRQILGQKVEFLVSFYNNEISEKSEIFDDQFSVERPDGSNFTLKIRSTKLEDSAMYFCASSEGLGGSPLHFGNGTRLTVT.

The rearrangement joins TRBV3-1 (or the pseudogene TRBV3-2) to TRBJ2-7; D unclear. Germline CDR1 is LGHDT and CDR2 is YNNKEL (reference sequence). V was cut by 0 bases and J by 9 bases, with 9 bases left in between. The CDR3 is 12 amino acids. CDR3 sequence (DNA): TGTGCCAGCAGCCAAGAACTGAGCGCGCAGTACTTC. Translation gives CASSQELSAQYF.

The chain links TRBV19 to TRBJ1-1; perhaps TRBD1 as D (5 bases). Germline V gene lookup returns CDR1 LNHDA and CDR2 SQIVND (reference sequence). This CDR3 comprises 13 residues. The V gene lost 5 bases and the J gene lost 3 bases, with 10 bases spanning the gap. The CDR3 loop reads CASSHGGDTEAFF. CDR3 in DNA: TGTGCCAGTAGTCACGGGGGGGACACTGAAGCTTTCTTT.

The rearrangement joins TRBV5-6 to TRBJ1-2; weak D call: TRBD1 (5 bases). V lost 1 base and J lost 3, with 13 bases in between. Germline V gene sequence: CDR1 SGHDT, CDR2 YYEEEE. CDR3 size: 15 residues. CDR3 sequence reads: CASSLLARQHYGYTF. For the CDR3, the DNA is TGTGCCAGCAGCTTGCTGGCGCGACAGCACTATGGCTACACCTTC.

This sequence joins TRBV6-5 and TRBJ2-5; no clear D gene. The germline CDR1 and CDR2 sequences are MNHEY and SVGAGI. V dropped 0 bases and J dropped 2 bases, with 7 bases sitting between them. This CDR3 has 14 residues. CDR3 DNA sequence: TGTGCCAGCAGTTACTCAGATCAGCAAGAGACCCAGTACTTC. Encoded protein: CASSYSDQQETQYF.

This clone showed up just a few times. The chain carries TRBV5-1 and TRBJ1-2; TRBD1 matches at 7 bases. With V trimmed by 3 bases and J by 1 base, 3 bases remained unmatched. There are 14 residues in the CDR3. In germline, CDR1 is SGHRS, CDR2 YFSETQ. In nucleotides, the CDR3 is TGCGCCAGCAGCTCCCAGGGGGTTAACTATGGCTACACCTTC. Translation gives CASSSQGVNYGYTF.

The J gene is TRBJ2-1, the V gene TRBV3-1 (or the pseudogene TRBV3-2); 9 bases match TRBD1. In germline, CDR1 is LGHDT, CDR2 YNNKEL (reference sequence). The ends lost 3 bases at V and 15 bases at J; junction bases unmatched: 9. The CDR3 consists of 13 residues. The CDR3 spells CASSHHPGQGAFF. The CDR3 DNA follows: TGTGCCAGCAGCCATCATCCGGGACAGGGCGCGTTCTTC.

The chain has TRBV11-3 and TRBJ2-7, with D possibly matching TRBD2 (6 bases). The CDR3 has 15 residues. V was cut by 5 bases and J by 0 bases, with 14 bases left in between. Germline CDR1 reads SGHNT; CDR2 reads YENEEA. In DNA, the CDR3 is TGTGCCAGCAGCGGCGGGGCGGGGAGCTCCTACGAGCAGTACTTC. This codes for CASSGGAGSSYEQYF.